The 17 T cell receptor beta chains presented below share a single source sample, sequenced in a study of blood T cell repertoires in COVID-19. TCRdb's table, derived via immunoSEQ multiplex PCR, lists solely in-frame clones and lacks some. The sample comprises 350,000 to 400,000 clones, 70% to 90% of which are singletons, and roughly 1.2% rests with the top ten. Sequenced material: PBMCs or T cells enriched from blood (not recorded which). The origin of the receptors is a woman between 18 and 29 years old who had recovered from COVID-19.

V is TRBV11-2 and J is TRBJ2-1, with a tentative D call TRBD2 (6 bases). This CDR3 region has 15 residues. With 5 bases removed from V and 3 bases from J, the gap between germline ends came to 14 bases. CDR1 and CDR2 from the germline V gene are SGHAT and FQNNGV. CDR3 sequence (DNA): TGTGCCAGCAGCCCAACGGGACTCCGCTACAATGAGCAGTTCTTC. Encoded protein: CASSPTGLRYNEQFF.

This sequence joins TRBV9 and TRBJ2-3; 8 nucleotides line up with TRBD2. The CDR3 is made up of 16 amino acids. The V gene end was trimmed by 3 bases and the J gene end by 0 bases; junction bases not matched to a gene: 6. The germline gives CDR1 SGDLS, CDR2 YYNGEE. The DNA for the CDR3 is TGTGCCAGCAGCGGCCGGGGGGGCCGGAGCACAGATACGCAGTATTTT. This encodes CASSGRGGRSTDTQYF.

This clone was seen a handful of times. The chain has TRBV28 and TRBJ1-1, with 10 positions matching TRBD1. CDR1 and CDR2 from the germline V gene are MDHEN and SYDVKM. The CDR3 totals 15 residues. The ends lost 3 bases at V and 4 bases at J; junction bases unmatched: 5. CDR3 loop: CASSFKDRGFTEAFF. CDR3 bases: TGTGCCAGCAGTTTTAAGGACAGGGGGTTCACTGAAGCTTTCTTT.

The chain is built from TRBV29-1 and TRBJ2-5; D remains ambiguous. Germline V lookup: CDR1 SQVTM, CDR2 ANQGSEA. The CDR3 is 11 amino acids. Trimming took 0 bases from V and 8 from J, leaving 7 bases between them. The CDR3 DNA follows: TGCAGCGTTGAAGAAGAGAGAACCCAGTACTTC. This codes for CSVEEERTQYF. The whole variable domain, filled in from reference TRBV29-1 and TRBJ2-5, reads SAVISQKPSRDICQRGTSLTIQCQVDSQVTMMFWYRQQPGQSLTLIATANQGSEATYESGFVIDKFPISRPNLTFSTLTVSNMSPEDSSIYLCSVEEERTQYFGPGTRLLVL.

CDR3 protein: CASFGEPQETQYF. DNA of the CDR3: TGTGCCAGCTTTGGGGAGCCACAAGAGACCCAGTACTTC. This chain joins TRBV28 and TRBJ2-5; possibly TRBD2 for D (5 bases). With 8 bases removed from V and 2 bases from J, the gap between germline ends came to 12 bases. The CDR3 length is 13 residues. Germline-derived CDR1 and CDR2 are MDHEN and SYDVKM.

The CDR3 DNA reads as TGCGCCAGCAGTGACATCGCGACAGGGAACGAGCAGTACTTC. Encoded protein: CASSDIATGNEQYF. V usage is TRBV10-2 and J usage is TRBJ2-7, with TRBD1 identical over 7 bases. The CDR3 is made up of 14 amino acids. After removal of 3 bases from V and 5 bases from J, the junction contained 7 bases not matched to a gene. The germline gives CDR1 WSHSY, CDR2 SAAADI.

The chain carries TRBV7-9 and TRBJ2-1; 10 positions agree with TRBD2. This CDR3 is 17 amino acids long. V was clipped by 3 bases and J by 1 base; unmatched bases: 6. Germline CDR1 is SEHNR and CDR2 is FQNEAQ (reference sequence). This CDR3 reads CASSFRLAGASYNEQFF. The CDR3 DNA is TGTGCCAGCAGCTTCCGACTAGCGGGCGCATCCTACAATGAGCAGTTCTTC.

The rearrangement uses TRBV7-9 and TRBJ2-2; 10 bases are shared with TRBD1. Germline CDR1 is SEHNR and CDR2 is FQNEAQ (reference sequence). CDR3 length equals 18 residues. Trimming cost V 5 bases and J 2 bases; bases outside gene matches: 11. CDR3 region: CASSENSGTGANTGELFF. Here the CDR3 DNA reads TGTGCCAGCAGCGAGAATTCCGGGACAGGGGCCAACACCGGGGAGCTGTTTTTT.

The CDR3 sequence: CASSSRDRGNSPLHF. Written as DNA, the CDR3 is TGCGCCAGCAGCTCCCGGGACAGGGGTAATTCACCCCTCCACTTT. The chain links TRBV4-1 to TRBJ1-6; TRBD1 matches at 10 bases. The V segment lost 5 bases and the J segment 6 bases; nucleotides outside the gene matches: 4. This CDR3 is 15 amino acids long. Germline V gives CDR1 MGHRA, CDR2 YSYEKL.

The V gene is TRBV5-6, the J gene TRBJ2-7, with D possibly TRBD1 on 5 matching bases. V lost 4 bases to trimming and J lost 3 bases, with 20 bases between them. The germline CDR1 and CDR2 sequences are SGHDT and YYEEEE. The CDR3 extends over 16 amino acids. The CDR3 here is CASSPSLDSPGYEQYF. CDR3 in DNA: TGTGCCAGCAGCCCCTCCTTAGACAGCCCGGGCTACGAGCAGTACTTC.

CDR3: CSSGQGGHGYTF. In DNA, the CDR3 is TGCAGCTCAGGACAGGGGGGCCATGGCTACACCTTC. The chain uses TRBV29-1 and TRBJ1-2; 10 nucleotides align to TRBD1. Per the germline V gene, CDR1 is SQVTM and CDR2 is ANQGSEA. Unmatched junction bases numbered 6, after V lost 8 bases and J lost 6 bases. The CDR3 consists of 12 residues.

The count of this clone is one. The gene calls are TRBV6-5 and TRBJ2-2, with 14 bases aligning to TRBD2. This CDR3 comprises 15 residues. Germline-derived CDR1 and CDR2 are MNHEY and SVGAGI. The trim removed 8 bases at V and 4 bases at J, leaving 3 bases unmatched. The CDR3 coding sequence is TGTGCCAGCGGACTAGCGGGGGGTTTCACCGGGGAGCTGTTTTTT. Encoded protein: CASGLAGGFTGELFF.

V gene TRBV28 combines with J gene TRBJ1-1, with 7 bases fitting TRBD1. The V gene's germline CDR1 is MDHEN and CDR2 SYDVKM. The trim removed 4 bases at V and 5 bases at J, leaving 13 bases unmatched. The CDR3 is made up of 16 amino acids. DNA of the CDR3: TGTGCCAGCAGTTGGGGCCGAGGGGGCAGGGAGACTGAAGCTTTCTTT. Translating it yields CASSWGRGGRETEAFF.

This chain joins TRBV29-1 and TRBJ1-1; D is undetermined. The V end was cut by 4 bases, the J end by 5 bases, with 14 bases between. The germline gives CDR1 SQVTM, CDR2 ANQGSEA. CDR3 length: 13 amino acids. The CDR3 region has the DNA TGCAGCGTTGGTGCCGGGTCGGGGACTGAAGCTTTCTTT. This codes for CSVGAGSGTEAFF.

The chain couples TRBV6-2 or TRBV6-3 to TRBJ2-1; 7 nucleotides align to TRBD1. Trimming removed 6 bases from V and 10 bases from J; junction bases left unmatched: 9. From germline, CDR1 is MNHEY and CDR2 SVGEGT. The CDR3 has 13 residues. The CDR3 DNA reads as TGTGCCAGCAGCCGCAGACAGGGACCGGAGCAGTTCTTC. Its protein product is CASSRRQGPEQFF.

CDR3 sequence (DNA): TGTGCCAGCAGCTGGGGGGGGGCTGAGACTGAAGCTTTCTTT. Translating gives CASSWGGAETEAFF. This chain connects TRBV5-4 to TRBJ1-1, with a tentative D call TRBD1 (6 bases). Between the trimmed V and J ends, which lost 3 bases and 5 bases, there was a span of 14 bases. In germline, CDR1 is SGHNT, CDR2 YYREEE (reference sequence). This CDR3 is 14 amino acids long.

V gene TRBV18 combines with J gene TRBJ1-5, with D possibly TRBD1 on 5 matching bases. Germline V gene sequence: CDR1 KGHSH, CDR2 LQKENI. V was cut by 4 bases and J by 1 base, with 8 bases left in between. The CDR3 contains 14 residues. The CDR3 region is CASSQGASNQPQHF. The CDR3 region has the DNA TGTGCCAGCTCACAAGGGGCGAGCAATCAGCCCCAGCATTTT.